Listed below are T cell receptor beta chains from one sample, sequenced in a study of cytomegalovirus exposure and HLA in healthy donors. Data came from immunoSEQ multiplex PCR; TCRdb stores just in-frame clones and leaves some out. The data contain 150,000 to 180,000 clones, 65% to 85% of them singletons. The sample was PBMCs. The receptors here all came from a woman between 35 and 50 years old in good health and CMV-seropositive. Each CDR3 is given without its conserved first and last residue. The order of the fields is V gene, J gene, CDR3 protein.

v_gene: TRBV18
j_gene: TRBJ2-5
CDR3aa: ASSPGQQETQY

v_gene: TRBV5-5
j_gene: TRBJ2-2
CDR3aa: ASRTGVTGELF

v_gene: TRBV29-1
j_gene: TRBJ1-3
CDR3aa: SVEKSRNTIY

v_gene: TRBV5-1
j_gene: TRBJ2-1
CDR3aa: ASRRVAGEGNEQF

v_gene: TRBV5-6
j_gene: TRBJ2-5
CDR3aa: ASSWRRELQETQY

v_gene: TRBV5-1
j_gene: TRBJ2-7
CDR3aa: ASSLQEPLAGYTYEQY

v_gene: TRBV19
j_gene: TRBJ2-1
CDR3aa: ASSKDLLAGVAYNEQF

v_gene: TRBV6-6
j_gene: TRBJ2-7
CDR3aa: ASSTGGPEQY

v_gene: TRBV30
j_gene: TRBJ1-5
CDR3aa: AWSPGDRVRSNQPQH

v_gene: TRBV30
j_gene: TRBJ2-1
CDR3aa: AWSLRGRIGNEQF

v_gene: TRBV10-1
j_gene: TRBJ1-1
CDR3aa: ASSETSGATEAF

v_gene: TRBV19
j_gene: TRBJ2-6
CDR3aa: ASILSGQGAGANVLT

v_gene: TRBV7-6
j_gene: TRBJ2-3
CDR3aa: ASSLGVAQDTQY

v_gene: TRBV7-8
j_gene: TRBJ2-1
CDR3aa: ASSRASGRENEQF

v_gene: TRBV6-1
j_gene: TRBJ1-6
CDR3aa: ASSVGRGLWSPLH

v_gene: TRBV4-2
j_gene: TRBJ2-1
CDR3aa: ASSQERGASGKDEQF

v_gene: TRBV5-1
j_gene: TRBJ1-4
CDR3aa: ASRGGASNEKLF

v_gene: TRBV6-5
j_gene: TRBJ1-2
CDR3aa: ASSYLRDRGLYGYT

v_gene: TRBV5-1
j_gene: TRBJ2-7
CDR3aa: ASSLVDGTYEQY

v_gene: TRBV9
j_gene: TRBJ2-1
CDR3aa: ASTDSVSGSSYNEQF

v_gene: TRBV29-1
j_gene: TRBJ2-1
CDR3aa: SVDRTGMKDEQF

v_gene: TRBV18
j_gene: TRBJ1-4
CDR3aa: ASSSSRGLSQEKLF

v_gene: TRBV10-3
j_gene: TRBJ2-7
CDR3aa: AISRDSYEQY

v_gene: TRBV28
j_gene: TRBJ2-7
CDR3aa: ASRQGLAVAEQY

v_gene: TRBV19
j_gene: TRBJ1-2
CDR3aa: ASGLSGYT

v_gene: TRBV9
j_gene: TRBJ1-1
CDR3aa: ASSVAGERTNTEAF

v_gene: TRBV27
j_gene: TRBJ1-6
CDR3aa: ASSLNGGNSPLH

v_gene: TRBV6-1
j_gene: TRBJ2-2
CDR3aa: ASINARNTGELF

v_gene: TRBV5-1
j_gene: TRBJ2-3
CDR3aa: ASSLAAGGGTDTQY

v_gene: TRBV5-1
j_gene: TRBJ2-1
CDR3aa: ASSLDLLDEQF

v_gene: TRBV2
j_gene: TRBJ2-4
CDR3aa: ASSGGLAGDIQY

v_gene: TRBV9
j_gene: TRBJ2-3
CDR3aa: ASSPAPGGTQY

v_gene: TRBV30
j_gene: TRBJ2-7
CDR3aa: AWSRQSREQY

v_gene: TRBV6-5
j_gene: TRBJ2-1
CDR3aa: ASSSQGSSYNEQF

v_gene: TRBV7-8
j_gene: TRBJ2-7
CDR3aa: ASSLAGQDSYEQY

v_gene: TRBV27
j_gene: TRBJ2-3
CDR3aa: ASRIQGSTDTQY

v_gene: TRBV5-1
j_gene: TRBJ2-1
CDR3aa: ASSPNNEQF

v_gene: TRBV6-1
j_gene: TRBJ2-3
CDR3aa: ASSDSGRGTTDTQY

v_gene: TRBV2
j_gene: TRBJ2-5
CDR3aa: ASSTLGGAKETQY

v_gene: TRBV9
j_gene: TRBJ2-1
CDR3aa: ASSVGWGLAPRYNEQF

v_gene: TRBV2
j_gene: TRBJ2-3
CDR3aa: ATGTGTDTQY

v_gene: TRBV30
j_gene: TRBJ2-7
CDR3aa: AWSVGLASYEQY

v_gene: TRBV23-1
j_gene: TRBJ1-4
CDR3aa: ASSLRDRLNEKLF

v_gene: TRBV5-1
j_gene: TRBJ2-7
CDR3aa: ASSPRTGIEQY

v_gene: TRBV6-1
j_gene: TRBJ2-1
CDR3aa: ASSDPGLADNEQF

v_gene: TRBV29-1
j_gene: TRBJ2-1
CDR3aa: SVVREGLGTSNEQF

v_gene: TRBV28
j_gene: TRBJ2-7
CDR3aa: ASSFPGTGLEQY

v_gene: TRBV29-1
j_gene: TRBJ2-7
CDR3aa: SVVAPDSSYEQY

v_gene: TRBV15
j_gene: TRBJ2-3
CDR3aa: ATSRLPTGPTDTQY